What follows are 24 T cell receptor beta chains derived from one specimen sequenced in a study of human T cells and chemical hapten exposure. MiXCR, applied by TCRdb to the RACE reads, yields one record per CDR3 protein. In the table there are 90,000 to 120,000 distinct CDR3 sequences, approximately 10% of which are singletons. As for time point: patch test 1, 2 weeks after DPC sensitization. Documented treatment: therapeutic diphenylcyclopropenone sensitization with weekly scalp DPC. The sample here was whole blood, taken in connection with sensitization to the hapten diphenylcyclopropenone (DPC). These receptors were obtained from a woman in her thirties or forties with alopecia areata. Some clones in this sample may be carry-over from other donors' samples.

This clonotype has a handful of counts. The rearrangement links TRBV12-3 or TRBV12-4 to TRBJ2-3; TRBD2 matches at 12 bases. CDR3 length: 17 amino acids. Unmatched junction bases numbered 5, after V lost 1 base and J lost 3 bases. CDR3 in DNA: TGTGCCAGCAGTTTAGGGCGACTAGCGGGAGCGACAGATACGCAGTATTTT. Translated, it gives CASSLGRLAGATDTQYF.

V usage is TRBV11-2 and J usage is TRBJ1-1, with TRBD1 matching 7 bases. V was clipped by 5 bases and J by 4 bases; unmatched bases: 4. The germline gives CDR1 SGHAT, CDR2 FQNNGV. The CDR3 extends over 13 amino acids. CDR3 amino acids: CASSNRGSTEAFF. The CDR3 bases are TGTGCCAGCAGCAACAGGGGTTCCACTGAAGCTTTCTTT.

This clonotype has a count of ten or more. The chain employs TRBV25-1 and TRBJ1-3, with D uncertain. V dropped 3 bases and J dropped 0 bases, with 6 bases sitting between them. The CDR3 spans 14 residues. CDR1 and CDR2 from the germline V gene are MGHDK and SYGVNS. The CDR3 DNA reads TGTGCCAGCAGTGACAGCACCTCTGGAAACACCATATATTTT. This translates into CASSDSTSGNTIYF.

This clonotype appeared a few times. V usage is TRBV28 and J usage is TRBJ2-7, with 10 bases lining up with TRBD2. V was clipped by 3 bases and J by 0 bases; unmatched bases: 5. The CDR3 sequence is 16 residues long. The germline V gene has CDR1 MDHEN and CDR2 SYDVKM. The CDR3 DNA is TGTGCCAGCAGTTTGGCTAGCGGGAGCTACTCCTACGAGCAGTACTTC. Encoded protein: CASSLASGSYSYEQYF.

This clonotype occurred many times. CDR3 DNA: TGTGCCTGGAGTTACCGGGACAGGGATATGCAGCCCCAGCATTTT. It encodes CAWSYRDRDMQPQHF. V usage is TRBV30 and J usage is TRBJ1-5; TRBD1 matches 9 bases. This CDR3 has 15 amino acids. Germline-derived CDR1 and CDR2 are GTSNPN and SVGIG (reference sequence). The trim removed 2 bases at V and 7 bases at J, leaving 9 bases unmatched.

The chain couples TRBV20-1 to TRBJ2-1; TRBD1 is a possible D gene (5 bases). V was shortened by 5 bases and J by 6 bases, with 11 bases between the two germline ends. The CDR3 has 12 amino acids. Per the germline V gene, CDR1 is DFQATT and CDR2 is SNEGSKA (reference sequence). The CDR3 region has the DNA TGCAGTGCTTCGATACAGGTCAATGAGCAGTTCTTC. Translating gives CSASIQVNEQFF.

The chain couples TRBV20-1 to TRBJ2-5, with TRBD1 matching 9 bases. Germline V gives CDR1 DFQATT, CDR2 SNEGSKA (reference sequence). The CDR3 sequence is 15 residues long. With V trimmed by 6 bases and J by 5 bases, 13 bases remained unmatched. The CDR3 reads CSAPSPGQGGETQYF. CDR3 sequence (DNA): TGCAGTGCCCCTTCTCCGGGACAGGGTGGCGAGACCCAGTACTTC.

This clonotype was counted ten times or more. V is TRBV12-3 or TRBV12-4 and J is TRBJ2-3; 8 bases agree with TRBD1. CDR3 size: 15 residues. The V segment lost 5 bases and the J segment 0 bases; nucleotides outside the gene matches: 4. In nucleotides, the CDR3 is TGTGCCAGCAGTACGTGGACAGGGAGCACAGATACGCAGTATTTT. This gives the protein CASSTWTGSTDTQYF.

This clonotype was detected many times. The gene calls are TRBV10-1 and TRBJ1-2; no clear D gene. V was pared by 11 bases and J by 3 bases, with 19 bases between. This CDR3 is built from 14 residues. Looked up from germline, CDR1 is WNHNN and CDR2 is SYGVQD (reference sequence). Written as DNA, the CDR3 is TGCGCCCGCGGATCCCAAGACGGAGACTATGGCTACACCTTC. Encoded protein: CARGSQDGDYGYTF.

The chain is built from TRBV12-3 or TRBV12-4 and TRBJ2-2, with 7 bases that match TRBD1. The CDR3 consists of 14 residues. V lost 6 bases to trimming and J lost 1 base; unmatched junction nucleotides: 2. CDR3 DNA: TGTGCCAGCAGAGGGGGCGTGAACACCGGGGAGCTGTTTTTT. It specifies CASRGGVNTGELFF.

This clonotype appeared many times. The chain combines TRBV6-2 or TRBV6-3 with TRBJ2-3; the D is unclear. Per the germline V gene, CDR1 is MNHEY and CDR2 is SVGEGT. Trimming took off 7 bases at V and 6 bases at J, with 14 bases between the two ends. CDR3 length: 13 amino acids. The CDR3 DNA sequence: TGTGCCAGCACGCTGGCCGTATCTGATACGCAGTATTTT. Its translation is CASTLAVSDTQYF.

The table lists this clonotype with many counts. The DNA for the CDR3 is TGTGCCAGCAGTTCACAAGGATACTATGGCTACACCTTC. Protein sequence: CASSSQGYYGYTF. V is TRBV12-3 or TRBV12-4 and J is TRBJ1-2; D gene uncertain. Trimming removed 4 bases at V and 3 bases at J, with 9 bases between. The CDR3 spans 13 residues.

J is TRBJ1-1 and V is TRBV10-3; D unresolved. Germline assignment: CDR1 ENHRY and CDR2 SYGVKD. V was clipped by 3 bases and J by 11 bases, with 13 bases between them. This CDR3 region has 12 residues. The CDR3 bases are TGTGCCATCAGTGACCCCACCACGGGGGCTTTCTTT. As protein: CAISDPTTGAFF.

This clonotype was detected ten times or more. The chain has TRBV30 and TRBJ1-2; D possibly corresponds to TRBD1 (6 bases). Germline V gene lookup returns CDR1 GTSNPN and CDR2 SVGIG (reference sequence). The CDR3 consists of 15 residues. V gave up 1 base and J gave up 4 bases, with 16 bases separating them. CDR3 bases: TGTGCCTGGAGTGCCCCGGGGGGCGGTGGCTATGGCTACACCTTC. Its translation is CAWSAPGGGGYGYTF. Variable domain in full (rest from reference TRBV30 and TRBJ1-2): SQTIHQWPATLVQPVGSPLSLECTVEGTSNPNLYWYRQAAGRGLQLLFYSVGIGQISSEVPQNLSASRPQDRQFILSSKKLLLSDSGFYLCAWSAPGGGGYGYTFGSGTRLTVV.

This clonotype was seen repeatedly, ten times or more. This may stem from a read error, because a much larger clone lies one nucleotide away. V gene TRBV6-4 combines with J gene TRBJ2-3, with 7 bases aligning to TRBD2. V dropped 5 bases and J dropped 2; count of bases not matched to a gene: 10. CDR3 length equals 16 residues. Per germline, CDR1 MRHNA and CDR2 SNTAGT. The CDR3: CASSLTGGGNTDTQYF. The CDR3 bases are TGTGCCAGCAGTTTAACTGGCGGGGGTAACACAGATACGCAGTATTTT.

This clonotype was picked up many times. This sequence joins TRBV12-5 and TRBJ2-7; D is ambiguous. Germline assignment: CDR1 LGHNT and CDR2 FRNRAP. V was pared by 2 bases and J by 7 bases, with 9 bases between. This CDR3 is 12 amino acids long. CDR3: CASGLFWPEQYF. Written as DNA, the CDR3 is TGTGCTAGTGGTTTGTTCTGGCCGGAGCAGTACTTC.

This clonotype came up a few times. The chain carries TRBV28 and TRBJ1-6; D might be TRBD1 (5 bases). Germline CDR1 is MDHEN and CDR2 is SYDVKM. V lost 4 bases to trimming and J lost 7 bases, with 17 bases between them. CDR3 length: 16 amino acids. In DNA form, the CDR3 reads TGTGCCAGCAGTTCCCGAAGAGGGACCGGGAATTCACCCCTCCACTTT. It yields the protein CASSSRRGTGNSPLHF.

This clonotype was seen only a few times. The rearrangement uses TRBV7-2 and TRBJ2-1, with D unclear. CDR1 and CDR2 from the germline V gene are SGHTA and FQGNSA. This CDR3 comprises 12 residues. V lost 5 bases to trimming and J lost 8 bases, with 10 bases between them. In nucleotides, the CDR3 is TGTGCCAGCAGCCCCCGTAGGGATGAGCAGTTCTTC. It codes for CASSPRRDEQFF.

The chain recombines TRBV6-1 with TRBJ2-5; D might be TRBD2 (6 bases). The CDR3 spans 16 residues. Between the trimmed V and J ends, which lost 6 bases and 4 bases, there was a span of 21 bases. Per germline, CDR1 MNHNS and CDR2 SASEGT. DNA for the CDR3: TGTGCCAGCAGCTTAGGGGACTTAATCATTCGAGAGACCCAGTACTTC. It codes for CASSLGDLIIRETQYF.

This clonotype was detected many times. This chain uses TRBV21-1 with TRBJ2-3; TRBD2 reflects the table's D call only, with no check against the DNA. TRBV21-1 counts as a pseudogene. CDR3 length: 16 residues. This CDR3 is CASSKVTAGGADTQYF. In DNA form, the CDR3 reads TGTGCCAGCAGCAAAGTAACTGCGGGGGGGGCAGATACGCAGTATTTT.

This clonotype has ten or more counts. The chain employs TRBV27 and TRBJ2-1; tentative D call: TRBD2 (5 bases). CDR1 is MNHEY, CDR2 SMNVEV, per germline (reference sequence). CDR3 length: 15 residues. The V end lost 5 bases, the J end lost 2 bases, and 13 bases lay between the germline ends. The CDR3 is CASSRTRLTYNEQFF. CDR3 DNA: TGTGCCAGCAGTCGGACGAGACTAACCTACAATGAGCAGTTCTTC.

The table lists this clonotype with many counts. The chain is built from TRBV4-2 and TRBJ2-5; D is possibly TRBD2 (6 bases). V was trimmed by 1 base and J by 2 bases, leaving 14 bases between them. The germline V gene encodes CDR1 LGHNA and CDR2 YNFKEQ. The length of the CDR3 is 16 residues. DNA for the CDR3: TGTGCCAGCAGCCAAGCGGCGGGGAAAACGCAAGAGACCCAGTACTTC. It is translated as CASSQAAGKTQETQYF.

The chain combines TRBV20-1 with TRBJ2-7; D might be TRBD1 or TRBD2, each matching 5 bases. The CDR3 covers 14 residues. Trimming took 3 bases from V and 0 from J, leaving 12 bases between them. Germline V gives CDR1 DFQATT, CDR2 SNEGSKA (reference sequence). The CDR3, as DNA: TGCAGTGCTAGCCGGGGCCCAAGCTCCTACGAGCAGTACTTC. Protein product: CSASRGPSSYEQYF.

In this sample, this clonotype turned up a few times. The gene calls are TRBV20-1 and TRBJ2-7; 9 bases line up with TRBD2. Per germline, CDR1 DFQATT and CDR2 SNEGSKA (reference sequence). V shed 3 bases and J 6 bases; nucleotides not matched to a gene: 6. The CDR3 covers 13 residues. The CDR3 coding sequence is TGCAGTGCTAGGGAGGCGGGGGGGCGCGAGCAGTACTTC. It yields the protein CSAREAGGREQYF.